A selection of T cell receptor beta chains follows, all from one sample in a study of response to subunit inactivated influenza vaccine. TCRdb analysed the RT-PCR reads with MiXCR anew, one entry per CDR3 protein. The sample has more than 550,000 distinct CDR3 sequences; around 11% are singletons. This same sample was also taken into another study, of T cells expressing NK-cell markers.

This sample comprised PBMCs from blood, obtained on the day of vaccination. Receptor source: a man aged 45-65 years who received an inactivated influenza vaccine. Both conserved end residues are part of each CDR3. Fields, in order: V gene, CDR3 protein.

TRBV3-1	CASSQGAGRGYGYTF
TRBV5-1	CASSLRVAGENTQYF
TRBV4-3	CASSQDGLLNTGELFF
TRBV12-3/TRBV12-4	CASSPGTIQETQYF
TRBV4-2	CASSPSWGNTEAFF
TRBV7-2	CASSLVGQLQETQYF
TRBV11-2	CASIPSGTGGQAFF
TRBV11-2	CASIIDPGRASSYNEQFF
TRBV20-1	CSATELAKNIQYF
TRBV11-2	CASTPGQWPTNEKLFF
TRBV20-1	CSAHRTSGVSDTQYF
TRBV29-1	CSVGQGAGELFF
TRBV12-3/TRBV12-4	CASSFLGLAGFEQYF
TRBV19	CARTKGAGLPRYSPLHF
TRBV6-5	CASSYSPERGGGAYEQYF
TRBV6-2/TRBV6-3	CASRDSGSLFNEQFF
TRBV6-5	CASSSGTGASTDTQYF